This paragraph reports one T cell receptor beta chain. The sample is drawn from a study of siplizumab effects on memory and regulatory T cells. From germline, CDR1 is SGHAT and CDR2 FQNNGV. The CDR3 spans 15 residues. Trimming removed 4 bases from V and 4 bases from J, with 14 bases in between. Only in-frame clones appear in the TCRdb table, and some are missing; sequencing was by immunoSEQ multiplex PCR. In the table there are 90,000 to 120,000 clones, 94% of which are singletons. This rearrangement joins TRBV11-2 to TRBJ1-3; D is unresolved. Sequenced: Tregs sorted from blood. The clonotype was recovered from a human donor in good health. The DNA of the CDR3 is TGTGCCAGCAGCTCATTCCTCGGATTAGGAAACACCATATATTTT. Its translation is CASSSFLGLGNTIYF.